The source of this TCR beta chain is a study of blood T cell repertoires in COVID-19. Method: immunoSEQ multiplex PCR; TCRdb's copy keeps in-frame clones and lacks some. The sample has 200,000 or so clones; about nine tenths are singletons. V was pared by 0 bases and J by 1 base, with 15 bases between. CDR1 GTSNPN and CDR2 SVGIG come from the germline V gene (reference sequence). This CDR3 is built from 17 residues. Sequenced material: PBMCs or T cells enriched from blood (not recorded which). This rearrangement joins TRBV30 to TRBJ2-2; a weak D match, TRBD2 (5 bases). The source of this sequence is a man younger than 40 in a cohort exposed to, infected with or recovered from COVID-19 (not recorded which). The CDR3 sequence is CAWSVFRGSENTGELFF. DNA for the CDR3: TGTGCCTGGAGTGTATTTCGGGGTAGCGAGAACACCGGGGAGCTGTTTTTT.